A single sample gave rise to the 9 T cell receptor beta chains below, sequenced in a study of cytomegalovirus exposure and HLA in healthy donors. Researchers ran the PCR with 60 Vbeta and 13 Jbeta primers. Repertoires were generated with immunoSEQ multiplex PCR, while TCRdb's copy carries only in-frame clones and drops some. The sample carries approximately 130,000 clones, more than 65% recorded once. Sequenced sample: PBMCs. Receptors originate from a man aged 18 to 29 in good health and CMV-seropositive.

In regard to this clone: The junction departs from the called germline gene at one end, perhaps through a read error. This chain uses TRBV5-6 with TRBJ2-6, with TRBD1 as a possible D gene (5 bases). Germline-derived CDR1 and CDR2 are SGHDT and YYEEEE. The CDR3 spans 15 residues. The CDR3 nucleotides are TGTGCCAGCAGCTTTGGTAGCTCTGGGGCCAACGGCCTGACTTTC. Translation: CASSFGSSGANGLTF.

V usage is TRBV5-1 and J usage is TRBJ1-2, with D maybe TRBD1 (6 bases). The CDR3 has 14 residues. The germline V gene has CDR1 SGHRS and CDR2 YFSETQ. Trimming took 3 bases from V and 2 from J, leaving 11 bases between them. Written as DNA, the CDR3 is TGCGCCAGCAGCTCAGAAGGACAGAACTATGGCTACACCTTC. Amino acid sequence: CASSSEGQNYGYTF. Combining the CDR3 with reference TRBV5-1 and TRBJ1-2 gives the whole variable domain KAGVTQTPRYLIKTRGQQVTLSCSPISGHRSVSWYQQTPGQGLQFLFEYFSETQRNKGNFPGRFSGRQFSNSRSEMNVSTLELGDSALYLCASSSEGQNYGYTFGSGTRLTVV.

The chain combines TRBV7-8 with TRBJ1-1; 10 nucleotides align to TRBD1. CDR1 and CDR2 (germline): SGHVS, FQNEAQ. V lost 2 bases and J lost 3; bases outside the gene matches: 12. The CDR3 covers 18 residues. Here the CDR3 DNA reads TGTGCCAGCAGCTTACCTCTTCGGACAGGGGGGATGGACACTGAAGCTTTCTTT. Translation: CASSLPLRTGGMDTEAFF.

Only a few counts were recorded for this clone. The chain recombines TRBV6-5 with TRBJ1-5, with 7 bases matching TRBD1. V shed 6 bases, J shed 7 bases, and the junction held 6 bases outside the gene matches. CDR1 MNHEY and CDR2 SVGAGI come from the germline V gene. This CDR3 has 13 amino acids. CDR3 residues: CASRTDRDQPQHF. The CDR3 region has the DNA TGTGCCAGCAGGACTGACAGGGACCAGCCCCAGCATTTT.

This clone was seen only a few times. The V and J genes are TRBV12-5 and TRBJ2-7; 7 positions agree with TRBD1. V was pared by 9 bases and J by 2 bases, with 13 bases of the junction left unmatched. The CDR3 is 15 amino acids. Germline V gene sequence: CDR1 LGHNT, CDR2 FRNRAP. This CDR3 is CASNNRDSNTYEQYF. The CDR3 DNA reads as TGTGCTAGCAATAACCGGGACAGTAACACCTACGAGCAGTACTTC.

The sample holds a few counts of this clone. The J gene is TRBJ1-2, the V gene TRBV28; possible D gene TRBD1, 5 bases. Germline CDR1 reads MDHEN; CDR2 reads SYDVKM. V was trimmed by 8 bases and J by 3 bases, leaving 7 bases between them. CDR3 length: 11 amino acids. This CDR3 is CASGGDYGYTF. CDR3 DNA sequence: TGTGCCAGCGGGGGGGACTATGGCTACACCTTC.

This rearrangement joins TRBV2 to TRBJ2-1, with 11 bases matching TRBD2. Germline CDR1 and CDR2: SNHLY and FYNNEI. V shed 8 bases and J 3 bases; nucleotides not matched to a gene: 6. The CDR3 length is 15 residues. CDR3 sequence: CASRPGTSGYNEQFF. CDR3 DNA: TGTGCCAGCCGACCCGGGACTAGCGGCTACAATGAGCAGTTCTTC.

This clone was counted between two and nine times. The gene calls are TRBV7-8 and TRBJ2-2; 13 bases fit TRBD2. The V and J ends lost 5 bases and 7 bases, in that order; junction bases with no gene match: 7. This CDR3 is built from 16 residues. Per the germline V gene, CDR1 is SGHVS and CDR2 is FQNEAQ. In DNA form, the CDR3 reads TGTGCCAGCAGCACTAGGGGACTAGCGGGGAACGGGGAGCTGTTTTTT. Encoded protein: CASSTRGLAGNGELFF.

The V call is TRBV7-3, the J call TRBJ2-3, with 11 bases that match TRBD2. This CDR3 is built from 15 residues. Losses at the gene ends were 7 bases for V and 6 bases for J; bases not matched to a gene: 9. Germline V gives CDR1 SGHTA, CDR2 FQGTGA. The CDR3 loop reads CASTVSGRVEDTQYF. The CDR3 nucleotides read TGTGCCAGCACCGTTAGCGGGAGGGTAGAGGATACGCAGTATTTT.